Listed below are T cell receptor beta chains from one sample, sequenced in a study of cytotoxic CD8 clonotypes in ibrutinib-treated CLL. The method was immunoSEQ multiplex PCR; TCRdb's version includes in-frame clones alone and lacks a portion of them. The data show about 140,000 clones, around 93% seen once. Material: PBMCs, obtained after 12 months of ibrutinib treatment. The receptor source for this set is a human donor with chronic lymphocytic leukemia. CDR3s include the opening cysteine and the closing phenylalanine or tryptophan. Fields, in order: J gene, V gene, clone size, CDR3 protein. Size is omitted from some rows. Given values are once, few, many or a class for expanded clones.

TRBJ2-1 | TRBV14 | few | CASSPSLAGGLKQFF
TRBJ2-1 | TRBV19 | . | CASSIVDRINEQFF
TRBJ1-1 | TRBV6-5 | . | CASRRQGRAFF
TRBJ2-7 | TRBV7-2 | . | CASSSRAGADSYEQYF
TRBJ2-2 | TRBV6-4 | . | CASSRQGLATGELFF
TRBJ2-6 | TRBV28 | . | CASLYSAGTGANVLTF
TRBJ2-5 | TRBV7-3 | . | CASSPKGTDQETQYF
TRBJ1-1 | TRBV7-9 | . | CASSPGGPVTEAFF
TRBJ1-4 | TRBV6-1 | few | CASSERGGPNEKLFF
TRBJ2-1 | TRBV7-8 | . | CASSLGGLAGGPYNEQFF
TRBJ2-3 | TRBV30 | . | CAWMPWTSGVTDTQYF
TRBJ2-7 | TRBV19 | few | CASSRLAGGYEQYF
TRBJ2-1 | TRBV7-9 | . | CASSSLLAGAYNEQFF
TRBJ2-7 | TRBV19 | . | CASSINPRGAYEQYF
TRBJ2-2 | TRBV27 | . | CASSLIFTGELFF
TRBJ2-1 | TRBV19 | . | CASTTSGGTYNEQFF
TRBJ1-1 | TRBV6-6 | . | CASSYQDKNTEAFF
TRBJ2-1 | TRBV4-3 | once | CASSQDPGRPLNEQFF
TRBJ2-1 | TRBV5-4 | . | CASSFEGNEQFF
TRBJ2-7 | TRBV6-5 | . | CASSYSGASSYEQYF
TRBJ1-2 | TRBV9 | . | CASSGPSAGLGYTF
TRBJ1-2 | TRBV19 | once | CASGRTGDLYGYTF
TRBJ1-1 | TRBV27 | . | CASSFAEVTEAFF
TRBJ2-7 | TRBV7-8 | . | CASSFRAGSAYEQYF
TRBJ1-1 | TRBV27 | . | CASSPDRGFPNTEAFF
TRBJ2-1 | TRBV6-6 | . | CASSPQQGDEQFF
TRBJ1-4 | TRBV7-9 | . | CASSSTGGFEKLFF
TRBJ2-1 | TRBV13 | . | CASRRGAGGNEQFF
TRBJ1-1 | TRBV19 | . | CASRKQGEDTEAFF
TRBJ1-5 | TRBV28 | . | CASRGASNQPQHF
TRBJ2-3 | TRBV28 | . | CASSRYTQYF
TRBJ2-1 | TRBV4-3 | . | CASSQDRSGEQFF
TRBJ2-3 | TRBV28 | . | CASIAGDLSDTQYF
TRBJ2-7 | TRBV7-2 | . | CASSLRDSGTYEQYF
TRBJ2-7 | TRBV9 | . | CASSHNVASTSYEQYF
TRBJ2-3 | TRBV28 | . | CASSHTPLGTQYF
TRBJ1-5 | TRBV19 | . | CASSKQGEQPQHF
TRBJ2-7 | TRBV5-1 | . | CASSRGTSGTDEQYF
TRBJ2-1 | TRBV27 | few | CASRAGVAGGFNEQFF
TRBJ2-1 | TRBV5-1 | . | CASSSDRDYPYNEQFF
TRBJ2-1 | TRBV27 | . | CASRDLAGGSYNEQFF
TRBJ2-1 | TRBV6-5 | . | CASSYSIQGFHEQFF
TRBJ1-1 | TRBV7-8 | . | CASSWRENTEAFF
TRBJ2-7 | TRBV7-3 | . | CASSLEAGGSSYEQYF
TRBJ2-5 | TRBV7-2 | . | CASSLNLYDFAETQYF
TRBJ2-2 | TRBV7-6 | . | CASSPGTGELFF
TRBJ2-1 | TRBV28 | . | CASRRGSRGDNEQFF
TRBJ1-5 | TRBV7-9 | . | CASSLGDRSNQPQHF
TRBJ1-1 | TRBV9 | . | CASSNPGQGAGNTEAFF
TRBJ2-7 | TRBV10-3 | once | CAISEGLAGVGEQYF
TRBJ1-3 | TRBV13 | . | CASSLEGYSGNTIYF
TRBJ2-7 | TRBV6-1 | . | CASSGSRVSYEQYF
TRBJ2-1 | TRBV19 | once | CASTLTSGSLEQFF
TRBJ2-7 | TRBV7-9 | . | CASSLVGLAGWYEQYF
TRBJ2-7 | TRBV27 | . | CASSQGPKQYF
TRBJ1-1 | TRBV14 | . | CASSGGLNTEAFF
TRBJ2-7 | TRBV16 | once | CASSLNRAREQYF